The sequence of this TCR beta chain was determined in a study of cytomegalovirus exposure and HLA in healthy donors. PCR amplification relied on 60 Vbeta primers (plus 13 Jbeta primers). Sequencing was performed with immunoSEQ multiplex PCR; in TCRdb, only in-frame clones are kept and a portion is missing. Here the sample spans roughly 97,000 clones, approximately 80% being singletons. A word on this clone: The antigen is undetermined.

Study-wide findings and caveats: Productive rates of about 87% or about 30% were seen for most TCR beta V segments in an earlier analysis. Later work found that TCR association rates differed between HLA loci; DRB1 had the most and HLA-C the fewest.

This CDR3 region has 14 residues. Germline CDR1 SNHLY, CDR2 FYNNEI. V trimming: 5 bases; J trimming: 4 bases; junction bases outside the gene matches: 5. The sequenced sample was PBMCs. This TCR was sampled from a woman aged 18-35 years in good health and CMV-seropositive. This sequence joins TRBV2 and TRBJ2-5; TRBD1 aligns across 9 bases. DNA for the CDR3: TGTGCCAGCAGTCAACAGGGGGCACGAGAGACCCAGTACTTC. This sequence encodes CASSQQGARETQYF.